Sequencing of this TCR beta chain was carried out in a study of vaccination and CD4 T cells after COVID-19. Study-level information: Comprising six males and four females, the convalescent participants counted two Hispanic individuals among them. With a range of 35 to 161, the median interval from diagnosis to drawing post-COVID samples was 101 days. Controls had a CEFX pool, an HIV-1 Nef pool, or no peptide added.

The study sequenced cultured CD4+ T cell DNA using the Oncomine TCR Beta short-read assay. TCRdb redid the calling of the PCR reads with MiXCR, one entry per CDR3 protein. Here the sample spans 15,000 to 20,000 distinct CDR3 sequences, approximately 28% being singletons. The V gene lost 6 bases and the J gene lost 2 bases, with 11 bases spanning the gap. CDR3 size: 14 residues. This clonotype was seen only a few times. The target antigen is unknown. Stated treatment: roughly 10-day PBMC culture with coronavirus spike peptide pools or control peptides (ViraFEST assay). The sequencing input was cultured CD4+ T cells from blood. The origin of this receptor is a human donor with COVID-19. The V and J genes are TRBV12-3 or TRBV12-4 and TRBJ1-5, with D tentatively TRBD1 (6 bases). In nucleotides, the CDR3 is TGTGCCAGCAGCCAGGGGACGCGCAATCAGCCCCAGCATTTT. It encodes CASSQGTRNQPQHF.